This TCR beta chain was sequenced during a study of patients and donors after allogeneic stem cell transplantation. The CDR3 spans 13 residues. V lost 3 bases and J 8 bases, leaving 11 bases between the germline ends. CDR1 is KGHDR and CDR2 is SFDVKD in the germline V gene. Via MiXCR, TCRdb re-called the RT-PCR reads, giving one row per CDR3 protein. The sample carries roughly 230,000 distinct CDR3 sequences, 13% to 15% recorded once. Sequencing used blood, either unsorted or a sorted T cell fraction (not recorded which). The chain recombines TRBV24-1 with TRBJ2-3; TRBD1 is a possible D gene (6 bases). The sequence came from a human donor who was either an allogeneic HSCT recipient or a stem cell or donor lymphocyte infusion donor (not recorded which). It is not recorded whose cells these are; they may come from a transplant donor. CDR3 DNA sequence: TGTGCCACCAGTGATAGGGGACAAGGTACGCAGTATTTT. It encodes CATSDRGQGTQYF.